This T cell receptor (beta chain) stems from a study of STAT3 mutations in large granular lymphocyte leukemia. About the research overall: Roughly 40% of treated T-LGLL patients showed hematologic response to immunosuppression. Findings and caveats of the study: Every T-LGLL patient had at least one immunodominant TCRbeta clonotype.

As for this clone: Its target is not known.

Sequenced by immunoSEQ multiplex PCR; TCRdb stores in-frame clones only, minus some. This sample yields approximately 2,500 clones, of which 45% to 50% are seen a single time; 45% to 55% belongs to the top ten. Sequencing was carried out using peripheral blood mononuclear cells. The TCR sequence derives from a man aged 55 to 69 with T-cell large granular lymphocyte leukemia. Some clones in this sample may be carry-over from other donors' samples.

CDR3 DNA: TGTGCCAGCAGCCAGCCAGGACAGGGCTACGAGCAGTACTTC. It encodes CASSQPGQGYEQYF. The chain has TRBV7-9 and TRBJ2-7; TRBD1 matches at 8 bases. The V and J ends lost 5 bases and 3 bases, in that order; junction bases with no gene match: 6. The CDR3 length is 14 residues. Germline V gene lookup returns CDR1 SEHNR and CDR2 FQNEAQ (reference sequence).